The 27 T cell receptor beta chains reported below all come from one sample, sequenced in a study of T cell changes during pregnancy in multiple sclerosis. Sequencing used immunoSEQ multiplex PCR; TCRdb keeps in-frame clones, though not all of them. The sample lists around 75,000 clones; roughly nine tenths were seen once. This material consisted of CD4+ T cells from peripheral blood mononuclear cells, taken in the third trimester of pregnancy. The receptors derive from a female donor in good health, enrolled as a control in a pregnancy study.

The rearrangement links TRBV5-4 to TRBJ1-4; 8 bases are a match to TRBD1. Germline CDR1 is SGHNT and CDR2 is YYREEE (reference sequence). This CDR3 is 15 amino acids long. Unmatched junction bases numbered 5, after V lost 1 base and J lost 6 bases. CDR3 loop: CASSLSGGEDEKLFF. CDR3 DNA: TGTGCCAGCAGCTTGTCAGGGGGCGAAGATGAAAAACTGTTTTTT. The whole variable domain, remainder taken from reference TRBV5-4 and TRBJ1-4, is ETGVTQSPTHLIKTRGQQVTLRCSSQSGHNTVSWYQQALGQGPQFIFQYYREEENGRGNFPPRFSGLQFPNYSSELNVNALELDDSALYLCASSLSGGEDEKLFFGSGTQLSVL.

This CDR3 reads CASSYDRGPEAFF. For the CDR3, the DNA is TGTGCCAGCAGCTACGACAGGGGCCCTGAAGCTTTCTTT. The rearrangement joins TRBV7-8 to TRBJ1-1, with 8 bases matching TRBD1. The junction had 4 bases not matched to a gene; V was cut back by 4 bases and J by 6 bases. The CDR3 covers 13 residues. In germline, CDR1 is SGHVS, CDR2 FQNEAQ.

The rearrangement joins TRBV30 to TRBJ2-7; 7 nucleotides line up with TRBD1. The germline V gene encodes CDR1 GTSNPN and CDR2 SVGIG (reference sequence). The CDR3 is made up of 13 amino acids. V lost 5 bases, J lost 0 bases, and 4 bases stayed unmatched. The DNA for the CDR3 is TGTGCCTGGGACAGGGTATCCTCCTACGAGCAGTACTTC. Its protein product is CAWDRVSSYEQYF.

This clone was counted once. The rearrangement links TRBV15 to TRBJ2-3, with TRBD2 as a possible D gene (6 bases). V was cut by 1 base and J by 0 bases, with 11 bases left in between. The CDR3 spans 16 residues. Germline lookup yields CDR1 LNHNV and CDR2 YYDKDF (reference sequence). The CDR3 coding sequence is TGTGCCACCAGCAGAGGCGGGGCTGCTAGCACAGATACGCAGTATTTT. Translating it yields CATSRGGAASTDTQYF.

J is TRBJ2-5 and V is TRBV7-8, with D uncertain. Trimming removed 7 bases from V and 4 bases from J, with 19 bases in between. The germline V gene encodes CDR1 SGHVS and CDR2 FQNEAQ. This CDR3 spans 15 amino acids. The CDR3 loop reads CASTPRVGGRETQYF. The CDR3 DNA sequence: TGTGCCAGCACCCCCCGGGTTGGCGGTCGAGAGACCCAGTACTTC.

Comments on this clone: Other DNA variants within this sample encode the same CDR3. The chain links TRBV2 to TRBJ1-5, with D uncertain. The germline gives CDR1 SNHLY, CDR2 FYNNEI. Trimming removed 4 bases at V and 5 bases at J, with 9 bases between. This CDR3 region has 13 residues. The DNA for the CDR3 is TGTGCCAGCAGTGTGGAGGGCGATCAGCCCCAGCATTTT. This encodes CASSVEGDQPQHF.

The chain carries TRBV5-1 and TRBJ2-3; TRBD2 matches 11 bases. The germline gives CDR1 SGHRS, CDR2 YFSETQ. J gave up 2 bases and V 4 bases, and 12 bases lay outside the gene matches. The CDR3 runs 18 residues. CDR3 loop: CASSENGLAGGYTDTQYF. CDR3 coding DNA: TGCGCCAGCAGCGAAAACGGGCTAGCGGGGGGTTACACAGATACGCAGTATTTT. The variable domain in full, completed from reference TRBV5-1 and TRBJ2-3, reads KAGVTQTPRYLIKTRGQQVTLSCSPISGHRSVSWYQQTPGQGLQFLFEYFSETQRNKGNFPGRFSGRQFSNSRSEMNVSTLELGDSALYLCASSENGLAGGYTDTQYFGPGTRLTVL.

The chain is built from TRBV6-5 and TRBJ2-7, with 10 bases lining up with TRBD1. Looked up from germline, CDR1 is MNHEY and CDR2 is SVGAGI. The CDR3 is 15 residues long. Trimming took 7 bases from V and 0 from J; bases not matched to a gene: 6. The CDR3: CASTSTGGGSYEQYF. In nucleotides, the CDR3 is TGTGCCAGCACCTCGACAGGGGGCGGCTCCTACGAGCAGTACTTC.

The chain carries TRBV6-1 and TRBJ2-2; 7 nucleotides align to TRBD1. The V gene end was trimmed by 4 bases and the J gene end by 2 bases; junction bases not matched to a gene: 1. Looked up from germline, CDR1 is MNHNS and CDR2 is SASEGT. This CDR3 is built from 14 residues. The CDR3 sequence: CASSGQGNTGELFF. CDR3 bases: TGTGCCAGCAGTGGACAGGGAAACACCGGGGAGCTGTTTTTT.

The chain employs TRBV11-1 and TRBJ1-2, with TRBD1 matching 8 bases. The CDR3 spans 15 residues. The junction had 8 bases not matched to a gene; V was cut back by 5 bases and J by 3 bases. Per germline, CDR1 SGHAT and CDR2 FQDESV (reference sequence). The CDR3 DNA sequence: TGTGCCAGCAGCCCCCGGACAGGGTCAGACTATGGCTACACCTTC. Protein sequence: CASSPRTGSDYGYTF.

This clone has only one observation. The chain couples TRBV6-6 to TRBJ1-4; D is unclear. V was shortened by 7 bases and J by 7 bases, with 19 bases between the two germline ends. Germline loops: CDR1 MNHNY, CDR2 SVGAGI (reference sequence). This CDR3 comprises 15 residues. The CDR3 bases are TGTGCCAGCACCACTTACCCCGGGGAGGGTGAAAAACTGTTTTTT. Its protein is CASTTYPGEGEKLFF.

V usage is TRBV5-1 and J usage is TRBJ1-5; a possible D gene is TRBD1 (5 bases). Germline V gene data show CDR1 as SGHRS and CDR2 as YFSETQ. V was shortened by 5 bases and J by 0 bases, with 12 bases between the two germline ends. This CDR3 comprises 15 residues. Written as DNA, the CDR3 is TGCGCCAGCAGTCCGGGCGGGGGTAGCAATCAGCCCCAGCATTTT. Its protein product is CASSPGGGSNQPQHF.

The V call is TRBV11-1, the J call TRBJ2-1; 11 positions agree with TRBD2. The germline gives CDR1 SGHAT, CDR2 FQDESV (reference sequence). This CDR3 is 18 amino acids long. V shed 6 bases and J 3 bases; nucleotides not matched to a gene: 13. In DNA, the CDR3 is TGTGCCAGCAGTCAGGACTCTCTAGCGGGGGGAAACTACAATGAGCAGTTCTTC. Its protein is CASSQDSLAGGNYNEQFF.

V and J are TRBV18 and TRBJ2-6; possible D gene TRBD1, 6 bases. The V end lost 3 bases, the J end lost 4 bases, and 10 bases lay between the germline ends. The germline V gene has CDR1 KGHSH and CDR2 LQKENI. This CDR3 comprises 15 residues. CDR3 DNA sequence: TGTGCCAGCTCACCCCAGGGACAAGGGGCCAACGTCCTGACTTTC. It encodes CASSPQGQGANVLTF.

The chain carries TRBV10-2 and TRBJ2-1; 8 bases align to TRBD1. Germline CDR1 reads WSHSY; CDR2 reads SAAADI. V was clipped by 8 bases and J by 7 bases; unmatched bases: 10. The CDR3 runs 14 residues. CDR3 residues: CASGRTGHRNEQFF. In DNA, the CDR3 is TGCGCCAGCGGGCGGACAGGGCATAGGAATGAGCAGTTCTTC.

The chain links TRBV11-3 to TRBJ2-3; 9 positions match TRBD2. The germline CDR1 and CDR2 sequences are SGHNT and YENEEA. J was trimmed by 6 bases and V by 5 bases; bases with no gene match: 9. The CDR3 consists of 15 residues. Here the CDR3 DNA reads TGTGCCAGCAGCCCCAGGCGGGGGGGGCCCGATACGCAGTATTTT. This gives the protein CASSPRRGGPDTQYF.

This clone has only one observation. V usage is TRBV18 and J usage is TRBJ1-1; D might be TRBD1 (6 bases). This CDR3 is built from 16 residues. Trimming took 3 bases from V and 4 from J, leaving 18 bases between them. Germline V lookup: CDR1 KGHSH, CDR2 LQKENI. The CDR3 coding sequence is TGTGCCAGCTCACCCGACCCTCCGACAGGCCCCACTGAAGCTTTCTTT. It translates to CASSPDPPTGPTEAFF.

The chain combines TRBV19 with TRBJ2-5, with D uncertain. Germline V gene data show CDR1 as LNHDA and CDR2 as SQIVND (reference sequence). V gave up 3 bases and J gave up 5 bases, with 7 bases separating them. This CDR3 spans 12 amino acids. The CDR3, as DNA: TGTGCCAGTAGTATTCCCCGGGAGACCCAGTACTTC. Translation: CASSIPRETQYF.

This clone has just one count. This chain uses TRBV5-5 with TRBJ1-4; the match to TRBD1 covers 8 bases. The CDR3 is made up of 14 amino acids. The ends lost 2 bases at V and 12 bases at J; junction bases unmatched: 9. The germline V gene has CDR1 SGHKS and CDR2 YYEKEE (reference sequence). CDR3 region: CASSFTGGFGELFF. DNA for the CDR3: TGTGCCAGCAGCTTCACAGGGGGATTTGGGGAACTGTTTTTT.

This chain uses TRBV14 with TRBJ1-3; 9 positions match TRBD1. Germline values: CDR1 SGHDN, CDR2 FVKESK. This CDR3 comprises 18 residues. J was trimmed by 2 bases and V by 4 bases; bases with no gene match: 12. CDR3 sequence reads: CASSPIGQGWSAGNTIYF. CDR3 bases: TGTGCCAGCAGCCCGATAGGACAGGGGTGGAGCGCTGGAAACACCATATATTTT.

The chain links TRBV5-6 to TRBJ1-3; 7 bases match TRBD1. The length of the CDR3 is 15 residues. The ends lost 0 bases at V and 4 bases at J; junction bases unmatched: 4. Per the germline V gene, CDR1 is SGHDT and CDR2 is YYEEEE. The CDR3 DNA follows: TGTGCCAGCAGCTTGGAGAGGGGGCTAGGAAACACCATATATTTT. Amino acids: CASSLERGLGNTIYF.

The chain combines TRBV29-1 with TRBJ2-1; 9 positions match TRBD1. The germline V gene has CDR1 SQVTM and CDR2 ANQGSEA. This CDR3 is 13 amino acids long. V was pared by 3 bases and J by 6 bases, with 3 bases of the junction left unmatched. CDR3 in amino acids: CSVEGQGINEQFF. CDR3 sequence (DNA): TGCAGCGTTGAGGGACAGGGCATCAATGAGCAGTTCTTC.

The chain uses TRBV25-1 and TRBJ1-6; 9 bases align to TRBD1. The CDR3 consists of 14 residues. CDR1 and CDR2 from the germline V gene are MGHDK and SYGVNS. The V segment lost 9 bases and the J segment 7 bases; nucleotides outside the gene matches: 7. The CDR3 sequence is CASSSGTGNSPLHF. The CDR3 DNA follows: TGTGCCAGTTCCTCCGGGACAGGGAATTCACCCCTCCACTTT.

J is TRBJ2-7 and V is TRBV19, with D maybe TRBD2 (6 bases). This CDR3 contains 13 residues. Germline V lookup: CDR1 LNHDA, CDR2 SQIVND (reference sequence). Between the trimmed V and J ends, which lost 11 bases and 2 bases, there was a span of 16 bases. The CDR3 DNA reads as TGTGCCTCCACCCCCGGGACTCCCTACGAGCAGTACTTC. Residues: CASTPGTPYEQYF. The variable domain in full, completed from reference TRBV19 and TRBJ2-7, reads DGGITQSPKYLFRKEGQNVTLSCEQNLNHDAMYWYRQDPGQGLRLIYYSQIVNDFQKGDIAEGYSVSREKKESFPLTVTSAQKNPTAFYLCASTPGTPYEQYFGPGTRLTVT.

The chain is built from TRBV5-1 and TRBJ2-3, with D perhaps TRBD2 (6 bases). V was trimmed by 0 bases and J by 1 base, leaving 12 bases between them. The CDR3 covers 16 residues. Germline CDR1 SGHRS, CDR2 YFSETQ. CDR3 DNA: TGCGCCAGCAGCTTGGAACGGGCTAGCGGCACAGATACGCAGTATTTT. Translation gives CASSLERASGTDTQYF.

Details on this clone: Other nucleotide sequences from this sample produce the same CDR3. V is TRBV18 and J is TRBJ1-6, with D hard to call. Germline V gene sequence: CDR1 KGHSH, CDR2 LQKENI. The CDR3 spans 15 residues. V was shortened by 2 bases and J by 2 bases, with 7 bases between the two germline ends. The CDR3 region is CASSPGGTYNSPLHF. In nucleotides, the CDR3 is TGTGCCAGCTCACCAGGCGGGACCTATAATTCACCCCTCCACTTT.

The V and J genes are TRBV2 and TRBJ2-5, with TRBD2 matching 8 bases. The CDR3 runs 16 residues. Germline V gene data show CDR1 as SNHLY and CDR2 as FYNNEI. V lost 3 bases, J lost 3 bases, and 9 bases stayed unmatched. The DNA for the CDR3 is TGTGCCAGCAGTGAGCCGGGTTGGCGGGGGGAAGAGACCCAGTACTTC. Its translation is CASSEPGWRGEETQYF. The whole variable domain, filled in from reference TRBV2 and TRBJ2-5, reads EPEVTQTPSHQVTQMGQEVILRCVPISNHLYFYWYRQILGQKVEFLVSFYNNEISEKSEIFDDQFSVERPDGSNFTLKIRSTKLEDSAMYFCASSEPGWRGEETQYFGPGTRLLVL.